The clone carrying this T cell receptor beta chain has only a few counts. What it recognizes is unknown. This sample was taken from a study of T-cell memory formation after mild COVID-19. Study background: Largely, the TCR clusters proved donor specific.

CDR3 size: 13 residues. The V gene lost 5 bases and the J gene lost 8 bases, with 13 bases spanning the gap. TCRdb redid the calling of the 5' RACE reads with MiXCR, one entry per CDR3 protein. This table has approximately 99,000 distinct CDR3 sequences, roughly a sixth appearing once. Study outcomes and limitations: Nothing confirmed that second-wave clones peaking on day 37 were specific for SARS-CoV-2. The pre-infection memory compartment contained some responding clones, suggesting cross-reactive memory joined. Clones which contracted sat mainly in CM and EM if CD4+, and in EMRA if CD8+.

The receptor's source is a man aged 18 to 29 who had mild COVID-19 (a few samples of this study predate the infection). Cell type and time point are not known. V gene TRBV12-3 or TRBV12-4 combines with J gene TRBJ1-5, with a weak D call TRBD1 (5 bases). The sequencing input was PBMCs or a T cell subset sorted from them (not recorded which). The CDR3 loop reads CASSLDSQKPQHF. CDR3 coding DNA: TGTGCCAGCAGTCTAGACAGCCAAAAGCCCCAGCATTTT.